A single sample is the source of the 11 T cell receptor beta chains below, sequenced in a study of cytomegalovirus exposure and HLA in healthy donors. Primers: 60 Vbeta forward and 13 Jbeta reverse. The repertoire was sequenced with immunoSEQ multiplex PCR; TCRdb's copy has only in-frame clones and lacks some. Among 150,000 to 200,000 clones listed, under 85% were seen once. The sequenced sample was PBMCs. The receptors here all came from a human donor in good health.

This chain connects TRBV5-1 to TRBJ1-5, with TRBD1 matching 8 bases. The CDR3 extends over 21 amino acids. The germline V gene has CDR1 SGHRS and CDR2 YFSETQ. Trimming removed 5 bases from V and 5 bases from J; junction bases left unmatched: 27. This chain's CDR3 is CASSFLGKGQERPSGDQPQHF. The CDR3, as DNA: TGCGCCAGCAGTTTCCTGGGAAAGGGACAGGAGCGCCCTAGCGGCGATCAGCCCCAGCATTTT.

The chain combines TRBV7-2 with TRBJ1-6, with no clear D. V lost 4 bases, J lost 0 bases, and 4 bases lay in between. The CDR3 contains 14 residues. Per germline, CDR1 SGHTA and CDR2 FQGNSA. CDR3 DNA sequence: TGTGCCAGCAGCTACTACTCCTATAATTCACCCCTCCACTTT. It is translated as CASSYYSYNSPLHF.

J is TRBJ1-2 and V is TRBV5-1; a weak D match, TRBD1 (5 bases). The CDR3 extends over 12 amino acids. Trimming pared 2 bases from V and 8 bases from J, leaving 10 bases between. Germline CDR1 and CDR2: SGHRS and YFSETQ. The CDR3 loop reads CASSFSGGGYTF. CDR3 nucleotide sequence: TGCGCCAGCAGCTTCTCGGGGGGAGGCTACACCTTC.

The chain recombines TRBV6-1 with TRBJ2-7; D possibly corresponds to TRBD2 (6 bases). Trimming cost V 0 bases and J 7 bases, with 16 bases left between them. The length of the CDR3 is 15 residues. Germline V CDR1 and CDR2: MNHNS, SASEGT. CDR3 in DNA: TGTGCCAGCAGTGAAGCTGGGGGAGGACATGGGGAGCAGTACTTC. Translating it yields CASSEAGGGHGEQYF.

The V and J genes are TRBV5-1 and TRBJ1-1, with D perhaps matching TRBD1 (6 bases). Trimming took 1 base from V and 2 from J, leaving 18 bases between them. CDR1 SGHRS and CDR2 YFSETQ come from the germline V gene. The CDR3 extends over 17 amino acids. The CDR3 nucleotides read TGCGCCAGCAGCTTGAGTCAGAACAGGGCCACTAACACTGAAGCTTTCTTT. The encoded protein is CASSLSQNRATNTEAFF.

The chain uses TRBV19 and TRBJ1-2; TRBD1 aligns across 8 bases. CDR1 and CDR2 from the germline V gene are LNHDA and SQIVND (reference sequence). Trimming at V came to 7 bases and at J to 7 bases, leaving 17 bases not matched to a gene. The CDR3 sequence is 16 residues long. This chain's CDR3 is CASTSGTGYSLRGYTF. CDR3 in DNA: TGTGCCAGTACCTCCGGGACAGGTTATAGTCTGCGTGGCTACACCTTC.

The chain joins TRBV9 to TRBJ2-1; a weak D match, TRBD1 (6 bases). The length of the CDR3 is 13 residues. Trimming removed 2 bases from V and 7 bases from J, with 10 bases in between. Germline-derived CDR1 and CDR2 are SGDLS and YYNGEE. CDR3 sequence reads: CASSVAQGNEQFF. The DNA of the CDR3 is TGTGCCAGCAGCGTTGCCCAGGGGAATGAGCAGTTCTTC.

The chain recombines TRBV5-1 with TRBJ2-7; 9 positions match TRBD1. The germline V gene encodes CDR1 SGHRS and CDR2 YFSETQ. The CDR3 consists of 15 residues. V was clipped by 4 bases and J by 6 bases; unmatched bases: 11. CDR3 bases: TGCGCCAGCAGCGGAAGGGGACAGGGACTGGCCGAGCAGTACTTC. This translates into CASSGRGQGLAEQYF.

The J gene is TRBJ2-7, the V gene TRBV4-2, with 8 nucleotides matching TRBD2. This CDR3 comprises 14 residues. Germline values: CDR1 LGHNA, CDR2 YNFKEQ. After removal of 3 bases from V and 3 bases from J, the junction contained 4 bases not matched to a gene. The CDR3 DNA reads TGTGCCAGCAGCCAGCCTAGCGGGTACTACGAGCAGTACTTC. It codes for CASSQPSGYYEQYF.

The CDR3: CASSSQGAGEKLFF. CDR3 in DNA: TGTGCCAGCAGTTCACAGGGGGCAGGGGAAAAACTGTTTTTT. This chain uses TRBV6-6 with TRBJ1-4; 9 bases are shared with TRBD1. Germline assignment: CDR1 MNHNY and CDR2 SVGAGI (reference sequence). This CDR3 comprises 14 residues. Trimming took 4 bases from V and 8 from J; bases not matched to a gene: 5.

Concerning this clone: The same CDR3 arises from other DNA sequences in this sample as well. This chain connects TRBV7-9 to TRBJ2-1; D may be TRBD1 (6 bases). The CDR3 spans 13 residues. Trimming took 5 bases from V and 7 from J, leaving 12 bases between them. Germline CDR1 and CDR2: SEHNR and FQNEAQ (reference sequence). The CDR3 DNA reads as TGTGCCAGCAGCCCCGGGACACGTAATGAGCAGTTCTTC. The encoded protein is CASSPGTRNEQFF.